Listed here are 31 T cell receptor beta chains from one sample, sequenced in a study of T cell clones after liver transplantation (dated 2019 in TCRdb). Libraries were built with the immunoSEQ multiplex PCR assay. Sourced from immuneACCESS, this table was stored by TCRdb with only in-frame sequences that have V and J called. A share of the clones is absent; for the studies checked, an unresolved V gene accounts for under half, and the remainder has no known explanation. The sample includes about 70,000 clones, with 80% observed a single time. The ten largest make up about 0.79% of the sample. The specimen was CD4+ T cells from blood, collected 12 months after liver transplant. The receptor set was obtained from a human patient who received a liver transplant. Some T cells may be donor cells from the graft after a transplant.

The chain carries TRBV7-2 and TRBJ2-2; 12 nucleotides match TRBD2. The CDR3 has 17 residues. The ends lost 3 bases at V and 7 bases at J; junction bases unmatched: 9. Germline V gene sequence: CDR1 SGHTA, CDR2 FQGNSA. The chain's CDR3 is CASSLLTSGSGGGELFF. Here the CDR3 DNA reads TGTGCCAGCAGCTTGTTGACTAGCGGGAGCGGAGGCGGGGAGCTGTTTTTT.

This chain joins TRBV20-1 and TRBJ1-1, with D possibly matching TRBD1 (5 bases). This CDR3 has 11 residues. Germline CDR1 is DFQATT and CDR2 is SNEGSKA (reference sequence). CDR3: CTFGGGTEAFF. The CDR3 DNA reads TGCACCTTCGGGGGTGGCACTGAAGCTTTCTTT.

V usage is TRBV19 and J usage is TRBJ1-4; a possible D gene is TRBD1 (6 bases). From germline, CDR1 is LNHDA and CDR2 SQIVND (reference sequence). The CDR3 consists of 14 residues. V was clipped by 5 bases and J by 4 bases, with 11 bases between them. DNA for the CDR3: TGTGCCAGTAGTCGGACAGACTATAATGAAAAACTGTTTTTT. Translation: CASSRTDYNEKLFF.

This clone has a single count. This chain uses TRBV28 with TRBJ1-4, with D unresolved. Germline V gives CDR1 MDHEN, CDR2 SYDVKM. V was trimmed by 6 bases and J by 3 bases, leaving 14 bases between them. CDR3 size: 15 residues. This CDR3 reads CASRTFGISNEKLFF. Here the CDR3 DNA reads TGTGCCAGCAGAACGTTCGGTATATCTAATGAAAAACTGTTTTTT.

The chain recombines TRBV11-2 with TRBJ2-5; possibly TRBD1 for D (5 bases). Trimming removed 3 bases from V and 0 bases from J, with 8 bases in between. The germline V gene encodes CDR1 SGHAT and CDR2 FQNNGV. There are 14 residues in the CDR3. The CDR3 DNA sequence: TGTGCCAGCAGCTTTAGGGGATACCAAGAGACCCAGTACTTC. This translates into CASSFRGYQETQYF.

J is TRBJ1-1 and V is TRBV7-9; D perhaps matches TRBD1 (6 bases). The V gene's germline CDR1 is SEHNR and CDR2 FQNEAQ (reference sequence). The CDR3 runs to 13 residues. The V end was cut by 5 bases, the J end by 8 bases, with 15 bases between. The CDR3 loop is CASSRGPQGEAFF. In DNA, the CDR3 is TGTGCCAGCAGCAGGGGACCCCAGGGGGAAGCTTTCTTT. Complete variable domain (other parts from reference TRBV7-9 and TRBJ1-1): DTGVSQNPRHKITKRGQNVTFRCDPISEHNRLYWYRQTLGQGPEFLTYFQNEAQLEKSRLLSDRFSAERPKGSFSTLEIQRTEQGDSAMYLCASSRGPQGEAFFGQGTRLTVV.

This chain joins TRBV19 and TRBJ2-4; tentative D call: TRBD1 (5 bases). CDR1 and CDR2 (germline): LNHDA, SQIVND (reference sequence). Trimming removed 5 bases from V and 8 bases from J, with 13 bases in between. The CDR3 extends over 13 amino acids. CDR3 in amino acids: CASSGQGGYIQYF. CDR3 sequence (DNA): TGTGCCAGTAGTGGGCAGGGTGGCTACATTCAGTACTTC.

The CDR3 protein is CASRSSDPLRNNQPQHF. DNA of the CDR3: TGCGCCAGCAGGTCTTCAGATCCTTTAAGGAACAATCAGCCCCAGCATTTT. The rearrangement links TRBV5-1 to TRBJ1-5; D remains unclear. Germline CDR1 and CDR2: SGHRS and YFSETQ. This CDR3 is built from 17 residues. V was cut by 5 bases and J by 3 bases, with 21 bases left in between.

The rearrangement links TRBV6-4 to TRBJ2-2; TRBD2 might be the D (6 bases). Trimming shortened V by 0 bases and J by 7 bases, and 9 bases separated the two germline ends. CDR1 MRHNA and CDR2 SNTAGT come from the germline V gene. The CDR3 sequence is 14 residues long. DNA of the CDR3: TGTGCCAGCAGTGACTCGATCGGGGGCGGGGAGCTGTTTTTT. Protein sequence: CASSDSIGGGELFF.

The genes are TRBV7-9 and TRBJ1-5, with D possibly matching TRBD1 (6 bases). Per the germline V gene, CDR1 is SEHNR and CDR2 is FQNEAQ (reference sequence). V was trimmed by 5 bases and J by 3 bases, leaving 11 bases between them. The CDR3 is 14 amino acids. The CDR3, as DNA: TGTGCCAGCAGCCCTCAGGGGACCAATCAGCCCCAGCATTTT. It translates to CASSPQGTNQPQHF.

V usage is TRBV28 and J usage is TRBJ1-4; D might be TRBD1 (6 bases). The CDR3 runs 15 residues. Germline V lookup: CDR1 MDHEN, CDR2 SYDVKM. The V and J ends lost 6 bases and 5 bases respectively, with 16 bases between them. CDR3 bases: TGTGCCAGCAGCGCTTCAGGGGCGATCAATGAAAAACTGTTTTTT. This codes for CASSASGAINEKLFF.

The chain links TRBV14 to TRBJ2-6, with a possible D match to TRBD2 (5 bases). CDR3 size: 19 residues. V lost 1 base and J 0 bases, leaving 16 bases between the germline ends. The germline CDR1 and CDR2 sequences are SGHDN and FVKESK. For the CDR3, the DNA is TGTGCCAGCAGCCAAGGTGGGCCACTGAGGGCCTCTGGGGCCAACGTCCTGACTTTC. Its protein product is CASSQGGPLRASGANVLTF. The variable domain in full, completed from reference TRBV14 and TRBJ2-6, reads EAGVTQFPSHSVIEKGQTVTLRCDPISGHDNLYWYRRVMGKEIKFLLHFVKESKQDESGMPNNRFLAERTGGTYSTLKVQPAELEDSGVYFCASSQGGPLRASGANVLTFGAGSRLTVL.

In this sample, this clone turned up a few times. The genes are TRBV29-1 and TRBJ2-1, with 8 positions matching TRBD1. Germline V gene sequence: CDR1 SQVTM, CDR2 ANQGSEA. With 3 bases clipped from V and 3 bases from J, the junction kept 13 bases outside the gene matches. The CDR3 covers 17 residues. The CDR3 nucleotides are TGCAGCGTTGAGGCGACAGGGGAATTTTTCAACTACAATGAGCAGTTCTTC. Its translation is CSVEATGEFFNYNEQFF.

This clone came up once. The same CDR3 arises from other DNA sequences in this sample as well. The gene calls are TRBV7-3 and TRBJ1-2; TRBD1 matches 8 bases. Per the germline V gene, CDR1 is SGHTA and CDR2 is FQGTGA. CDR3 length: 12 amino acids. J lost 8 bases, V lost 3 bases, and 2 bases had no gene match. CDR3 sequence: CASSLDRVGYTF. CDR3 nucleotide sequence: TGTGCCAGCAGCTTGGACAGGGTGGGCTACACCTTC.

CDR3 sequence (DNA): TGTGCCAGCAGCTTAGGGGACCCCCGGCGCGACGAGCAGTACTTC. Protein: CASSLGDPRRDEQYF. This chain joins TRBV7-9 and TRBJ2-7, with D perhaps given as TRBD1 or TRBD2 (5 bases each). The CDR3 runs 15 residues. Trimming left V 1 base short and J 5 bases short, with 15 bases between. Germline CDR1 SEHNR, CDR2 FQNEAQ (reference sequence).

The chain combines TRBV4-3 with TRBJ1-1, with a possible D match to TRBD1 (6 bases). This CDR3 is 15 amino acids long. Trimming took 1 base from V and 1 from J, leaving 10 bases between them. Germline V gene data show CDR1 as LGHNA and CDR2 as YSLEER. CDR3 sequence: CASSQVDRRNTEAFF. The CDR3 DNA reads as TGCGCCAGCAGCCAAGTTGACAGGCGGAACACTGAAGCTTTCTTT.

This chain uses TRBV9 with TRBJ1-5, with 8 bases matching TRBD1. V was pared by 0 bases and J by 3 bases, with 5 bases of the junction left unmatched. The CDR3 spans 16 residues. Germline V gene data show CDR1 as SGDLS and CDR2 as YYNGEE. CDR3 sequence (DNA): TGTGCCAGCAGCGTAGCTTGGACAGGGATCAATCAGCCCCAGCATTTT. Translating gives CASSVAWTGINQPQHF.

The gene calls are TRBV7-2 and TRBJ2-7; TRBD2 might be the D (5 bases). V lost 2 bases to trimming and J lost 0 bases, with 11 bases between them. CDR1 and CDR2 from the germline V gene are SGHTA and FQGNSA. The CDR3 contains 15 residues. CDR3 sequence: CASSLHTGSSYEQYF. CDR3 DNA sequence: TGTGCCAGCAGCTTACATACGGGAAGCTCCTACGAGCAGTACTTC.

The chain has TRBV9 and TRBJ1-4; D is perhaps TRBD1 (5 bases). The CDR3 consists of 14 residues. The V and J ends lost 0 bases and 6 bases respectively, with 9 bases between them. Germline V gene data show CDR1 as SGDLS and CDR2 as YYNGEE. In DNA form, the CDR3 reads TGTGCCAGCAGCGTAGGAGGGGCCGATGAAAAACTGTTTTTT. It encodes CASSVGGADEKLFF.

The rearrangement uses TRBV5-1 and TRBJ2-7; no clear D gene. V lost 0 bases, J lost 2 bases, and 12 bases lay in between. The length of the CDR3 is 15 residues. Germline V CDR1 and CDR2: SGHRS, YFSETQ. DNA for the CDR3: TGCGCCAGCAGCTTGGATCCGGGTACAACCTACGAGCAGTACTTC. Its protein is CASSLDPGTTYEQYF. Full variable domain (remainder filled in from reference TRBV5-1 and TRBJ2-7): KAGVTQTPRYLIKTRGQQVTLSCSPISGHRSVSWYQQTPGQGLQFLFEYFSETQRNKGNFPGRFSGRQFSNSRSEMNVSTLELGDSALYLCASSLDPGTTYEQYFGPGTRLTVT.

The chain links TRBV6-6 to TRBJ1-1; a possible D gene is TRBD1 (5 bases). The CDR3 is 12 amino acids. Between the trimmed V and J ends, which lost 5 bases and 5 bases, there was a span of 9 bases. Germline V gene lookup returns CDR1 MNHNY and CDR2 SVGAGI (reference sequence). The CDR3 DNA sequence: TGTGCCAGCAGTGAGGGGCGAACTGAAGCTTTCTTT. It is translated as CASSEGRTEAFF.

This clone has a handful of counts. This chain links TRBV4-3 with TRBJ2-2; D perhaps matches TRBD2 (5 bases). CDR1 and CDR2 (germline): LGHNA, YSLEER. Trimming took off 4 bases at V and 3 bases at J, with 12 bases between the two ends. The CDR3 length is 15 residues. The CDR3 spells CASSPVGSYTGELFF. The CDR3 DNA follows: TGCGCCAGCAGCCCAGTAGGGAGTTACACCGGGGAGCTGTTTTTT.

The gene calls are TRBV6-6 and TRBJ2-5; 7 bases align to TRBD2. This CDR3 is 16 amino acids long. The V gene end was trimmed by 2 bases and the J gene end by 4 bases; junction bases not matched to a gene: 10. Looked up from germline, CDR1 is MNHNY and CDR2 is SVGAGI (reference sequence). CDR3 DNA: TGTGCCAGCAGTTACCTCCTAGCGGACGGGGGAGAGACCCAGTACTTC. This sequence encodes CASSYLLADGGETQYF.

The gene calls are TRBV5-1 and TRBJ2-3, with D maybe TRBD2 (6 bases). Looked up from germline, CDR1 is SGHRS and CDR2 is YFSETQ. The V and J ends lost 0 bases and 2 bases respectively, with 10 bases between them. The CDR3 is made up of 15 amino acids. The chain's CDR3 is CASSLGSGHTDTQYF. DNA for the CDR3: TGCGCCAGCAGCTTGGGTAGCGGACACACAGATACGCAGTATTTT.

The CDR3 region has the DNA TGCGCCAGCAGGACTAGCGGGGGGAACACAGATACGCAGTATTTT. This sequence encodes CASRTSGGNTDTQYF. V usage is TRBV5-1 and J usage is TRBJ2-3; 13 bases are a match to TRBD2. From germline, CDR1 is SGHRS and CDR2 YFSETQ. The CDR3 contains 15 residues. V shed 5 bases and J 2 bases; nucleotides not matched to a gene: 2.

This chain uses TRBV7-2 with TRBJ2-5, with D perhaps matching TRBD1 or TRBD2 (6 bases each). Germline lookup yields CDR1 SGHTA and CDR2 FQGNSA. The CDR3 totals 13 residues. Between the trimmed V and J ends, which lost 1 base and 9 bases, there was a span of 12 bases. CDR3 coding DNA: TGTGCCAGCAGCTTAGAGGGGGGAACGTCCCAGTACTTC. Amino acids: CASSLEGGTSQYF.

This clone was counted only a few times. The chain combines TRBV27 with TRBJ1-5; weak D call: TRBD1 (5 bases). This CDR3 comprises 14 residues. V was cut by 5 bases and J by 5 bases, with 13 bases left in between. Germline V lookup: CDR1 MNHEY, CDR2 SMNVEV (reference sequence). CDR3 protein: CASSRIQGDQPQHF. The CDR3 region has the DNA TGTGCCAGCAGTCGGATTCAGGGAGATCAGCCCCAGCATTTT.

This chain links TRBV28 with TRBJ2-1; 7 bases map to TRBD2. The CDR3 covers 12 residues. Germline values: CDR1 MDHEN, CDR2 SYDVKM. J gave up 8 bases and V 5 bases, and 3 bases lay outside the gene matches. The CDR3 loop reads CASSRLADEQFF. The CDR3 DNA sequence: TGTGCCAGCAGTCGACTAGCAGATGAGCAGTTCTTC. Full variable domain (missing parts from reference TRBV28 and TRBJ2-1): DVKVTQSSRYLVKRTGEKVFLECVQDMDHENMFWYRQDPGLGLRLIYFSYDVKMKEKGDIPEGYSVSREKKERFSLILESASTNQTSMYLCASSRLADEQFFGPGTRLTVL.

This clone was detected a few times. The same CDR3 can be traced to other DNA sequences in this sample. This chain joins TRBV28 and TRBJ2-7; no clear D. The CDR3 is made up of 12 amino acids. V was clipped by 3 bases and J by 3 bases, with 6 bases between them. CDR1 MDHEN and CDR2 SYDVKM come from the germline V gene. The CDR3 loop reads CASSFQNYEQYF. The CDR3 DNA follows: TGTGCCAGCAGTTTCCAAAACTACGAGCAGTACTTC.

This clone was detected a few times. The chain uses TRBV30 and TRBJ1-4; a weak D match, TRBD1 (5 bases). CDR1 is GTSNPN, CDR2 SVGIG, per germline (reference sequence). This CDR3 contains 16 residues. V was pared by 4 bases and J by 2 bases, with 17 bases between. CDR3 DNA sequence: TGTGCCTGGACCCAACTAGGGGACTTGACTAATGAAAAACTGTTTTTT. Translation gives CAWTQLGDLTNEKLFF.

The V call is TRBV7-9, the J call TRBJ2-2, with D possibly matching TRBD2 (6 bases). The germline CDR1 and CDR2 sequences are SEHNR and FQNEAQ (reference sequence). V lost 1 base and J 4 bases, leaving 13 bases between the germline ends. The length of the CDR3 is 16 residues. CDR3 DNA: TGTGCCAGCAGCTTAGAGGGCCTCGGGGGCACCGGGGAGCTGTTTTTT. Its protein is CASSLEGLGGTGELFF.